The 14 T cell receptor beta chains in this list originate from one sample, sequenced in a study of EBV T-cell therapy then PD-1 blockade in nasopharyngeal carcinoma. As for treatment: AdE1-LMPpoly-expanded autologous EBV-specific T-cell therapy followed by anti-PD-1 nivolumab. These receptors' antigens are unknown. Sequenced by immunoSEQ multiplex PCR; TCRdb stores in-frame clones only, minus some. The repertoire holds under 30,000 clones, with approximately 80% as singletons. Specimen: CD8+ T cells from blood, collected at day 61 from a patient whose treatment included autologous EBV-specific T cells and nivolumab. Source of these receptors: a man aged 35 to 55 with nasopharyngeal carcinoma.

The V and J genes are TRBV19 and TRBJ2-1; D gene ambiguous. Per the germline V gene, CDR1 is LNHDA and CDR2 is SQIVND (reference sequence). V shed 1 base and J shed 3 bases, with 13 bases lying between them. CDR3 length: 16 amino acids. As DNA, the CDR3 is TGTGCCAGTAGTATAGGACTCAACGAGGACTACAATGAGCAGTTCTTC. It codes for CASSIGLNEDYNEQFF. The variable domain in full, with the rest retrieved from reference TRBV19 and TRBJ2-1, is DGGITQSPKYLFRKEGQNVTLSCEQNLNHDAMYWYRQDPGQGLRLIYYSQIVNDFQKGDIAEGYSVSREKKESFPLTVTSAQKNPTAFYLCASSIGLNEDYNEQFFGPGTRLTVL.

This chain connects TRBV2 to TRBJ2-1; 15 bases align to TRBD2. Germline V gene lookup returns CDR1 SNHLY and CDR2 FYNNEI. The CDR3 has 16 amino acids. Germline trimming cut 4 bases from V and 7 bases from J; bases unmatched to any gene: 5. This CDR3 is CASSGVGTSGGNEQFF. CDR3 nucleotides: TGTGCCAGCAGTGGAGTAGGGACTAGCGGGGGGAATGAGCAGTTCTTC. Together with reference TRBV2 and TRBJ2-1, the CDR3 gives the full variable domain: EPEVTQTPSHQVTQMGQEVILRCVPISNHLYFYWYRQILGQKVEFLVSFYNNEISEKSEIFDDQFSVERPDGSNFTLKIRSTKLEDSAMYFCASSGVGTSGGNEQFFGPGTRLTVL.

This chain connects TRBV10-3 to TRBJ2-7; TRBD1 matches at 10 bases. Germline values: CDR1 ENHRY, CDR2 SYGVKD. The J segment lost 2 bases and the V segment lost 0 bases, leaving 13 bases of the junction unmatched. The length of the CDR3 is 19 residues. The CDR3 DNA sequence: TGTGCCATCAGTGAGTCTACTCGTCAGGCCGGACAGGGGGCCTACGAGCAGTACTTC. It translates to CAISESTRQAGQGAYEQYF.

In this sample, this clone turned up a few times. The V and J genes are TRBV7-2 and TRBJ2-3; D gene uncertain. Looked up from germline, CDR1 is SGHTA and CDR2 is FQGNSA. The CDR3 covers 15 residues. Trimming cost V 5 bases and J 0 bases, with 12 bases left between them. DNA for the CDR3: TGTGCCAGCAGCCTGATGGCGGCTAGCACAGATACGCAGTATTTT. Protein: CASSLMAASTDTQYF.

The genes are TRBV2 and TRBJ2-7; D ambiguous. Germline V gene data show CDR1 as SNHLY and CDR2 as FYNNEI. V was cut by 7 bases and J by 5 bases, with 15 bases left in between. This CDR3 comprises 13 residues. CDR3 in amino acids: CASTQSNSDEQYF. In DNA form, the CDR3 reads TGTGCCAGCACCCAGAGTAATTCTGACGAGCAGTACTTC.

The chain links TRBV2 to TRBJ2-7; D assignment may be TRBD1 or TRBD2 (7 bases each). Trimming removed 1 base at V and 2 bases at J, with 15 bases between. The germline gives CDR1 SNHLY, CDR2 FYNNEI. The length of the CDR3 is 16 residues. The CDR3 reads CASSEEGGTAPYEQYF. DNA of the CDR3: TGTGCCAGCAGTGAAGAGGGGGGGACAGCACCCTACGAGCAGTACTTC. Combining the CDR3 with reference TRBV2 and TRBJ2-7 gives the whole variable domain EPEVTQTPSHQVTQMGQEVILRCVPISNHLYFYWYRQILGQKVEFLVSFYNNEISEKSEIFDDQFSVERPDGSNFTLKIRSTKLEDSAMYFCASSEEGGTAPYEQYFGPGTRLTVT.

This clone has a single count. This sequence joins TRBV9 and TRBJ2-7; possibly TRBD1 or TRBD2 for D (5 bases each). Germline V gives CDR1 SGDLS, CDR2 YYNGEE. V lost 4 bases and J lost 6, with 11 bases in between. The CDR3 has 12 residues. The CDR3 is CASSRDEPEQYF. In DNA form, the CDR3 reads TGTGCCAGCAGCCGGGACGAACCCGAGCAGTACTTC.

The chain couples TRBV2 to TRBJ2-7; D is possibly TRBD2 (5 bases). V lost 7 bases and J 3 bases, leaving 10 bases between the germline ends. CDR1 and CDR2 from the germline V gene are SNHLY and FYNNEI. CDR3 length: 12 amino acids. This chain's CDR3 is CASKGEVYEQYF. Here the CDR3 DNA reads TGTGCCAGCAAGGGAGAGGTCTACGAGCAGTACTTC.

J is TRBJ2-1 and V is TRBV5-1, with unresolved D. The germline gives CDR1 SGHRS, CDR2 YFSETQ. The CDR3 loop spans 14 amino acids. Trimming left V 0 bases short and J 8 bases short, with 12 bases between. The CDR3 bases are TGCGCCAGCAGCTTGGGGCAGGCAGGCGATGAGCAGTTCTTC. Translation gives CASSLGQAGDEQFF.

This sequence joins TRBV19 and TRBJ2-1; no clear D. Trimming left V 5 bases short and J 9 bases short, with 11 bases between. CDR3 size: 12 residues. Germline loops: CDR1 LNHDA, CDR2 SQIVND (reference sequence). The CDR3 DNA reads as TGTGCCAGTAGTGCCTACATAAGTGAGCAGTTCTTC. This gives the protein CASSAYISEQFF.

V usage is TRBV7-6 and J usage is TRBJ2-7; 11 bases align to TRBD1. CDR1 and CDR2 from the germline V gene are SGHVS and FNYEAQ. There are 16 residues in the CDR3. J was trimmed by 3 bases and V by 1 base; bases with no gene match: 5. The CDR3: CASSLGVGTGGYEQYF. CDR3 DNA sequence: TGTGCCAGCAGCTTAGGAGTGGGGACAGGGGGCTACGAGCAGTACTTC.

This clone is a singleton in its sample. CDR3 region: CASSPQTRGLADTDTQYF. As DNA, the CDR3 is TGTGCCAGCAGTCCACAGACCAGGGGACTAGCGGACACAGATACGCAGTATTTT. The rearrangement joins TRBV27 to TRBJ2-3, with 11 bases fitting TRBD2. CDR1 and CDR2 (germline): MNHEY, SMNVEV (reference sequence). The CDR3 is made up of 18 amino acids. V lost 5 bases and J lost 2; bases outside the gene matches: 12.

This chain joins TRBV9 and TRBJ2-5, with D unresolved. This CDR3 contains 14 residues. The V and J ends lost 0 bases and 5 bases respectively, with 11 bases between them. Per germline, CDR1 SGDLS and CDR2 YYNGEE. CDR3 loop: CASSVDGGSETQYF. The CDR3 coding sequence is TGTGCCAGCAGCGTAGACGGCGGTTCGGAGACCCAGTACTTC.

The V gene is TRBV11-2, the J gene TRBJ1-2; tentatively, D is TRBD1 (5 bases). Per the germline V gene, CDR1 is SGHAT and CDR2 is FQNNGV. The CDR3 has 20 amino acids. V lost 0 bases and J lost 0, with 23 bases in between. As DNA, the CDR3 is TGTGCCAGCAGCTTAGATAAAGGGGTGAGACAGACCCTGACTAACTATGGCTACACCTTC. Translating gives CASSLDKGVRQTLTNYGYTF.